Described below is a single T cell receptor beta chain sequence and its context. The target antigen is unknown. Germline lookup yields CDR1 SNHLY and CDR2 FYNNEI. The CDR3 is 14 residues long. 5' RACE that incorporated UMI labels was used to prepare the TRB cDNA libraries. TCRdb reanalyzed the 5' RACE reads, giving one entry per CDR3 protein sequence and no DNA. This table holds 150,000 or so distinct CDR3 sequences. The entry originates in a study of CXCR3-negative and CXCR3-positive naive CD8 T cells. Study-wide points: Fresh PBMCs served for most assays, and CXCR3 expression fell partially after cryopreservation. Diversity ran similarly high across both naive subsets but far lower in memory CD8+ cells. CXCR3-expressing naive cells carried TRB CDR3s more hydrophobic than those of CXCR3-negative naive cells. CXCR3-negative and CXCR3-positive naive cells shared comparable TRBV-TRBJ usage, but memory cells did not.

The chain links TRBV2 to TRBJ2-1; TCRdb proposes TRBD2, but this gene call is untestable without DNA. The source is a human donor in good health. Some clones in this sample may be carry-over from other donors' samples. The sample was naive CXCR3+ CD8+ T cells from blood. As for subset: CD45RO-CCR7+CD27+CD95- naive CD8+ T cells expressing CXCR3 (TNR3+). The chain's CDR3 is CASSERDSPTAAFF.